This T cell receptor beta chain was found in a study of control samples from healthy donors and cancer patients. TCRdb's copy holds only in-frame clones and misses some; the assay was immunoSEQ multiplex PCR. The table records 150,000 to 200,000 clones, approximately 86% of them present only once. V was trimmed by 7 bases and J by 2 bases, leaving 14 bases between them. Germline CDR1 LNHDA, CDR2 SQIVND (reference sequence). The CDR3 extends over 14 amino acids. This chain links TRBV19 with TRBJ1-1; the D is unclear. This sequence was found in a man aged 18 to 29 in good health. What was sequenced was blood. CDR3 in amino acids: CASTIGLINTEAFF. CDR3 coding DNA: TGTGCCAGTACTATCGGCCTGATAAACACTGAAGCTTTCTTT.